This T cell receptor (beta chain) emerged from a study of spatial heterogeneity in lung cancer. This clonotype has just one count. As an off-target read in a library built for alpha chains, this beta chain has a frequency of little significance. Trimming cost V 4 bases and J 2 bases; bases outside gene matches: 8. This CDR3 has 15 residues. CDR1 SEHNR and CDR2 FQNEAQ come from the germline V gene (reference sequence). Described time point: blood taken at disease recurrence. Tumor, nontumor lung or frozen PBMC supplied whole RNA, sequenced without sorting. One entry per CDR3 protein results from TCRdb running MiXCR on the 5' RACE reads. In the table there are under 10,000 distinct CDR3 sequences, approximately 3.5% of which are singletons.

This chain links TRBV7-9 with TRBJ2-7; 7 nucleotides match TRBD1. This material consisted of PBMCs, taken at recurrence. This TCR was sampled from a female donor with early-stage non-small cell lung cancer. As DNA, the CDR3 is TGTGCCAGCAGCTACCTAGGGACAGTCCCCTACGAGCAGTACTTC. It translates to CASSYLGTVPYEQYF. The variable domain in full, completed from reference TRBV7-9 and TRBJ2-7, reads DTGVSQNPRHKITKRGQNVTFRCDPISEHNRLYWYRQTLGQGPEFLTYFQNEAQLEKSRLLSDRFSAERPKGSFSTLEIQRTEQGDSAMYLCASSYLGTVPYEQYFGPGTRLTVT.